A selection of T cell receptor beta chains follows, all from one sample in a study of naive and memory T cell subsets. TCRdb called the UMI-ligation and nested PCR reads again in MiXCR, with one record for every CDR3 protein. The sample includes tens of thousands of distinct CDR3 sequences, roughly 10% of them seen just once. The sequenced sample was central memory CD8+ T cells from blood. The receptors stem from a human donor in good health. Each CDR3 is given with its conserved first and last residue. D genes are given only for firm matches. Clone size appears in some rows only: once, few, many, or a class for an expanded clone.

V gene: TRBV7-8
clone size: few
J gene: TRBJ2-7
D gene: -
CDR3 DNA: TGTGCCAGCAACCTGGGGGGCCAAGCCTACGAGCAGTACTTC
CDR3 protein: CASNLGGQAYEQYF

V gene: TRBV28
clone size: -
J gene: TRBJ1-5
D gene: -
CDR3 DNA: TGTGCCACCTCTCGGGGGGCCGATAGCAATCAGCCCCAGCATTTT
CDR3 protein: CATSRGADSNQPQHF

V gene: TRBV28
clone size: few
J gene: TRBJ2-1
D gene: -
CDR3 DNA: TGTGCCAGCAGTTCCCAGGCGGCCCGGCACAATGAGCAGTTCTTC
CDR3 protein: CASSSQAARHNEQFF

V gene: TRBV27
clone size: few
J gene: TRBJ2-2
D gene: -
CDR3 DNA: TGTGCCAGCCTCCACCTCGGGGAGCTGTTTTTT
CDR3 protein: CASLHLGELFF

V gene: TRBV20-1
clone size: medium-sized
J gene: TRBJ1-6
D gene: -
CDR3 DNA: TGCAGTGCTAGAGGGGTGCGGGAGGAATCACCCCTCCACTTT
CDR3 protein: CSARGVREESPLHF

V gene: TRBV9
clone size: many
J gene: TRBJ2-3
D gene: -
CDR3 DNA: TGTGCCAGCAGCGCCTTGATGACTAGGAATACAGATACGCAGTATTTT
CDR3 protein: CASSALMTRNTDTQYF

V gene: TRBV5-1
clone size: -
J gene: TRBJ2-1
D gene: TRBD2
CDR3 DNA: TGCGCCAGCAGCCACGAAGAACTAGCGGGAGGCCGAGACGAGCAGTTCTTC
CDR3 protein: CASSHEELAGGRDEQFF

V gene: TRBV28
clone size: -
J gene: TRBJ2-4
D gene: -
CDR3 DNA: TGTGCCAGCAGGCTAGACTTTTCCAAAAACATTCAGTACTTC
CDR3 protein: CASRLDFSKNIQYF

V gene: TRBV28
clone size: many
J gene: TRBJ2-7
D gene: -
CDR3 DNA: TGTGCCAGCAGTCACCGTGGAGGAACCTACGAGCAGTACTTC
CDR3 protein: CASSHRGGTYEQYF

V gene: TRBV27
clone size: -
J gene: TRBJ1-2
D gene: TRBD1
CDR3 DNA: TGTGCCAGCAGTCGTCAACAGGGGGCTAACTATGGCTACACCTTC
CDR3 protein: CASSRQQGANYGYTF

V gene: TRBV12-3/TRBV12-4
clone size: -
J gene: TRBJ1-6
D gene: TRBD1
CDR3 DNA: TGTGCCAGCAGTTTGGGGGGACAGGGTAGCTCACCCCTCCACTTT
CDR3 protein: CASSLGGQGSSPLHF

V gene: TRBV6-4
clone size: medium-sized
J gene: TRBJ2-1
D gene: -
CDR3 DNA: TGTGCCAGCAGTGACTCGGCCCGGGGCTCCTACAATGAGCAGTTCTTC
CDR3 protein: CASSDSARGSYNEQFF

V gene: TRBV12-3/TRBV12-4
clone size: many
J gene: TRBJ2-1
D gene: -
CDR3 DNA: TGTGCCAGCAGTTTGTTCGGGGGGCAAAGCTCCTACAATGAGCAGTTCTTC
CDR3 protein: CASSLFGGQSSYNEQFF

V gene: TRBV6-2/TRBV6-3
clone size: few
J gene: TRBJ2-1
D gene: -
CDR3 DNA: TGTGCCAGCAGTTACGAGGGACACAATGAGCAGTTCTTC
CDR3 protein: CASSYEGHNEQFF

V gene: TRBV14
clone size: many
J gene: TRBJ1-2
D gene: -
CDR3 DNA: TGTGCCAGCAGCCAGTCGTGGAACTATGGCTACACCTTC
CDR3 protein: CASSQSWNYGYTF

V gene: TRBV20-1
clone size: many
J gene: TRBJ2-1
D gene: TRBD1
CDR3 DNA: TGCAGTGCTAGAGATCTGACAGGGTGGGACTACAATGAGCAGTTCTTC
CDR3 protein: CSARDLTGWDYNEQFF

V gene: TRBV6-6
clone size: few
J gene: TRBJ2-1
D gene: -
CDR3 DNA: TGTGCCAGCAGTTACTTCAGGGCACCGCAGTTCTTC
CDR3 protein: CASSYFRAPQFF

V gene: TRBV4-2
clone size: few
J gene: TRBJ2-2
D gene: -
CDR3 DNA: TGTGCCAGCAGCCAAGCGGAAGACCAGACCGGGGAGCTGTTTTTT
CDR3 protein: CASSQAEDQTGELFF

V gene: TRBV7-6
clone size: -
J gene: TRBJ2-1
D gene: -
CDR3 DNA: TGTGCCAGCAGCTTACAAGGGATCTCCTACAATGAGCAGTTCTTC
CDR3 protein: CASSLQGISYNEQFF

V gene: TRBV28
clone size: medium-sized
J gene: TRBJ2-3
D gene: TRBD2
CDR3 DNA: TGTGCCAGCAGCCCGTTACTAGCGGGAGTTGCAGATACGCAGTATTTT
CDR3 protein: CASSPLLAGVADTQYF

V gene: TRBV3-1
clone size: many
J gene: TRBJ2-7
D gene: -
CDR3 DNA: TGTGCCAGCAGCCAAGATCGCGGGCCCGTGTTCGAGCAGTACTTC
CDR3 protein: CASSQDRGPVFEQYF

V gene: TRBV24-1
clone size: many
J gene: TRBJ2-4
D gene: -
CDR3 DNA: TGTGCCACCAGTGATTCCAGCGATGACATTCAGTACTTC
CDR3 protein: CATSDSSDDIQYF

V gene: TRBV25-1
clone size: many
J gene: TRBJ1-6
D gene: -
CDR3 DNA: TGTGCCAGCAGTGAATTTTTTTCACCCCTCCACTTT
CDR3 protein: CASSEFFSPLHF

V gene: TRBV7-9
clone size: -
J gene: TRBJ2-1
D gene: TRBD2
CDR3 DNA: TGTGCCAGCAGCGGTACTAGCGGGAGAGGGTTTTCCTACAATGAGCAGTTCTTC
CDR3 protein: CASSGTSGRGFSYNEQFF

V gene: TRBV27
clone size: few
J gene: TRBJ2-7
D gene: -
CDR3 DNA: TGTGCCAGTTCGGGGGTGAGCTACGAGCAGTACTTC
CDR3 protein: CASSGVSYEQYF

V gene: TRBV18
clone size: few
J gene: TRBJ1-5
D gene: -
CDR3 DNA: TGTGCCAGCTCCCATAGGGGGGGAACATATAGCAATCAGCCCCAGCATTTT
CDR3 protein: CASSHRGGTYSNQPQHF

V gene: TRBV20-1
clone size: -
J gene: TRBJ2-3
D gene: TRBD1
CDR3 DNA: TGCAGTGCTTGGCGGGACAGGGGTGAGTGGCCAGATACGCAGTATTTT
CDR3 protein: CSAWRDRGEWPDTQYF

V gene: TRBV27
clone size: -
J gene: TRBJ2-1
D gene: -
CDR3 DNA: TGTGCCAGCAGTTTAGCGGGGCCTAATGAGCAGTTCTTC
CDR3 protein: CASSLAGPNEQFF

V gene: TRBV3-1
clone size: -
J gene: TRBJ2-1
D gene: -
CDR3 DNA: TGTGCCAGCAGCCTCCCTAGCGCTTACAATGAGCAGTTCTTC
CDR3 protein: CASSLPSAYNEQFF

V gene: TRBV6-2/TRBV6-3
clone size: many
J gene: TRBJ2-3
D gene: TRBD1
CDR3 DNA: TGTGCCAGCAGTCGCGGGACAGGGTCAGATACGCAGTATTTT
CDR3 protein: CASSRGTGSDTQYF

V gene: TRBV6-2/TRBV6-3
clone size: -
J gene: TRBJ2-1
D gene: TRBD1
CDR3 DNA: TGTGCCAGCAGCCGACAGGGTAGCTACAATGAGCAGTTCTTC
CDR3 protein: CASSRQGSYNEQFF

V gene: TRBV12-5
clone size: few
J gene: TRBJ2-1
D gene: -
CDR3 DNA: TGTGCTAGTGGTTTAGATCAAGGCAGGGGAACTGAGCAGTTCTTC
CDR3 protein: CASGLDQGRGTEQFF

V gene: TRBV20-1
clone size: few
J gene: TRBJ2-3
D gene: -
CDR3 DNA: TGCAGTGCTAACCGGGAGTCAGATACGCAGTATTTT
CDR3 protein: CSANRESDTQYF

V gene: TRBV11-2
clone size: few
J gene: TRBJ2-1
D gene: TRBD2
CDR3 DNA: TGTGCCAGCAGCTTGGGGACTAGCGGGAGCTCCTACAATGAGCAGTTCTTC
CDR3 protein: CASSLGTSGSSYNEQFF

V gene: TRBV6-4
clone size: many
J gene: TRBJ2-1
D gene: TRBD1
CDR3 DNA: TGTGCCAGCAGTGACTCGTTTCAGGGGGCCGATGAGCAGTTCTTC
CDR3 protein: CASSDSFQGADEQFF

V gene: TRBV6-5
clone size: few
J gene: TRBJ2-7
D gene: TRBD2
CDR3 DNA: TGTGCCAGCAGTTACTCTCCGGGGGGGATCTCGGGGGAGCAGTACTTC
CDR3 protein: CASSYSPGGISGEQYF

V gene: TRBV6-4
clone size: -
J gene: TRBJ1-1
D gene: -
CDR3 DNA: TGTGCCAGCAGTGAATCCGCCAGGGGTGACGCCGAAGCTTTCTTT
CDR3 protein: CASSESARGDAEAFF

V gene: TRBV7-2
clone size: many
J gene: TRBJ2-1
D gene: -
CDR3 DNA: TGTGCCAGCAGCTTAGTTGCGGAGATCTACAATGAGCAGTTCTTC
CDR3 protein: CASSLVAEIYNEQFF

V gene: TRBV30
clone size: few
J gene: TRBJ2-7
D gene: TRBD1
CDR3 DNA: TGTGCCTGGGAGGGACAGGAGACATCCTACGAGCAGTACTTC
CDR3 protein: CAWEGQETSYEQYF

V gene: TRBV20-1
clone size: -
J gene: TRBJ2-1
D gene: TRBD2
CDR3 DNA: TGCAGTGCTAGAGTTGCTAGCGGGAGGGTAAGCTCCTACAATGAGCAGTTCTTC
CDR3 protein: CSARVASGRVSSYNEQFF

V gene: TRBV10-3
clone size: many
J gene: TRBJ1-1
D gene: -
CDR3 DNA: TGTGCCATCGGCCAGGGCCCTATGAACACTGAAGCTTTCTTT
CDR3 protein: CAIGQGPMNTEAFF

V gene: TRBV19
clone size: many
J gene: TRBJ1-2
D gene: -
CDR3 DNA: TGTGCCAGTCGCTCCAGAGGGACCCTTAACTATGGCTACACCTTC
CDR3 protein: CASRSRGTLNYGYTF

V gene: TRBV28
clone size: -
J gene: TRBJ2-7
D gene: -
CDR3 DNA: TGTGCCAGCCTTGAGGTTGGGGACGGGTCCTACGAGCAGTACTTC
CDR3 protein: CASLEVGDGSYEQYF

V gene: TRBV20-1
clone size: -
J gene: TRBJ2-5
D gene: TRBD2
CDR3 DNA: TGCAGTGCAAGCGGGAGGACCCAAGAGACCCAGTACTTC
CDR3 protein: CSASGRTQETQYF

V gene: TRBV27
clone size: few
J gene: TRBJ2-7
D gene: -
CDR3 DNA: TGTGCCAGCAGTTCGGGAGACTACGAGCAGTACTTC
CDR3 protein: CASSSGDYEQYF

V gene: TRBV4-3
clone size: few
J gene: TRBJ2-7
D gene: -
CDR3 DNA: TGCGCCAGCAGCCAAGAATGGGCGGGAATTGAGCAGTACTTC
CDR3 protein: CASSQEWAGIEQYF

V gene: TRBV28
clone size: many
J gene: TRBJ2-1
D gene: -
CDR3 DNA: TGTGCCAGCACCTTAGGCGGGCCGGCCTACAATGAGCAGTTCTTC
CDR3 protein: CASTLGGPAYNEQFF

V gene: TRBV29-1
clone size: -
J gene: TRBJ1-2
D gene: -
CDR3 DNA: TGCAGCGTTGAAGTAAACGAAGGCTACACCTTC
CDR3 protein: CSVEVNEGYTF

V gene: TRBV6-5
clone size: many
J gene: TRBJ1-2
D gene: TRBD1
CDR3 DNA: TGTGCCAGCAGTTATGGGCAGGGGGTTTATGGCTACACCTTC
CDR3 protein: CASSYGQGVYGYTF

V gene: TRBV6-2/TRBV6-3
clone size: -
J gene: TRBJ2-5
D gene: -
CDR3 DNA: TGTGCCAGCAGTTACTTCGGCAACCAAGAGACCCAGTACTTC
CDR3 protein: CASSYFGNQETQYF

V gene: TRBV28
clone size: many
J gene: TRBJ2-1
D gene: TRBD2
CDR3 DNA: TGTGCCAGCAGGCTAGAGGGACTAGCGGGGGCCCAGTTCTTC
CDR3 protein: CASRLEGLAGAQFF

V gene: TRBV6-6
clone size: many
J gene: TRBJ1-1
D gene: -
CDR3 DNA: TGTGCCAGCAGTGCGGAGTGGAACACTGAAGCTTTCTTT
CDR3 protein: CASSAEWNTEAFF

V gene: TRBV28
clone size: few
J gene: TRBJ2-2
D gene: -
CDR3 DNA: TGTGCCAGCAGTTTATATCGGCTTCTCACCGGGGAGCTGTTTTTT
CDR3 protein: CASSLYRLLTGELFF

V gene: TRBV25-1
clone size: -
J gene: TRBJ2-2
D gene: -
CDR3 DNA: TGTGCCAGCAGTGAATTGACAGACTTCGCGAACACCGGGGAGCTGTTTTTT
CDR3 protein: CASSELTDFANTGELFF